These T cell receptor beta chains were read from a single sample in a study of blood T cell repertoires in COVID-19. Assay used: immunoSEQ multiplex PCR; TCRdb lists only in-frame clones, some missing. The table shows 200,000 or so clones, with approximately 87% occurring only once. Sequencing was performed on peripheral blood. The receptors originated from a woman between 50 and 59 years old with acute or convalescent COVID-19. The CDR3 runs from the conserved cysteine through the conserved F or W. Fields, in order: D gene, J gene, V gene, clone size, CDR3 DNA, CDR3 protein. The D gene is left open where the match is weak. Part of the rows lack a size; the others show once, few, many or a class for expanded clones.

>TRBD1|TRBJ2-7|TRBV10-3|NA
TGTGCCATCAGTGAGCCGACGACAGGGTCCTACGAGCAGTACTTC
CAISEPTTGSYEQYF
>TRBD2|TRBJ2-2|TRBV19|NA
TGTGCCAGTAGTTACGGGGGGGCATGGACCGGGGAGCTGTTTTTT
CASSYGGAWTGELFF
>NA|TRBJ2-1|TRBV5-1|NA
TGCGCCAGCAGCCTCGCCCTTACGGGGATTATACTGGGCAATGAGCAGTTCTTC
CASSLALTGIILGNEQFF
>NA|TRBJ2-2|TRBV6-4|NA
TGTGCCAGCAGTGACTCGAAGTCCGGGAAAGCCGGGGAGCTGTTTTTT
CASSDSKSGKAGELFF
>TRBD1|TRBJ1-2|TRBV28|NA
TGTGCCAGCAGTTTGCATACCGGGACAGCTTATAACTATGGCTACACCTTC
CASSLHTGTAYNYGYTF
>TRBD2|TRBJ2-3|TRBV30|NA
TGTGCCTGGAGCGGGGAGGGAGATACGCAGTATTTT
CAWSGEGDTQYF
>NA|TRBJ1-4|TRBV9|NA
TGTGCCAGCAGCGAGGGTCTGCAGGGGCTCTCGGAAAAACTGTTTTTT
CASSEGLQGLSEKLFF
>TRBD2|TRBJ2-7|TRBV19|NA
TGTGCCAGTAGTATTACAGGCCGGGGGGACTACGAGCAGTACTTC
CASSITGRGDYEQYF
>TRBD2|TRBJ2-2|TRBV3-1/TRBV3-2|NA
TGTGCCAGCAGCCCCCGGGGGGGGGCTTTGACCGGGGAGCTGTTTTTT
CASSPRGGALTGELFF
>NA|TRBJ2-5|TRBV10-3|NA
TGTGCCATCAGTGAGAGGACAGTTCAAGAGACCCAGTACTTC
CAISERTVQETQYF
>TRBD1|TRBJ1-2|TRBV7-2|NA
TGTGCCAGCAGCTTAGCGAACGGCGACAGGGGGAACTATGGCTACACCTTC
CASSLANGDRGNYGYTF
>NA|TRBJ2-3|TRBV9|NA
TGTGCCAGCAGCCTAAGCCCCCAGGGCACAGATACGCAGTATTTT
CASSLSPQGTDTQYF
>NA|TRBJ1-2|TRBV7-9|NA
TGTGCCAGCAGCTTCGGGAGCGAAGGCTACACCTTC
CASSFGSEGYTF
>NA|TRBJ1-3|TRBV7-6|NA
TGTGCCAGCAGCCCCTACCCGGGAGCTTCTGGAAACACCATATATTTT
CASSPYPGASGNTIYF
>NA|TRBJ1-2|TRBV11-2|NA
TGTGCCAGCAGCTTACGTGGCGGGGAGGGCTACACCTTC
CASSLRGGEGYTF
>TRBD1|TRBJ1-5|TRBV6-1|NA
TGTGCCAGCAGTGTTTCAGGGGGCGCAGGCAATCAGCCCCAGCATTTT
CASSVSGGAGNQPQHF
>NA|TRBJ2-3|TRBV11-3|NA
TGTGCCAGCAGCTTATTCCCTCGCGGTGCCCTAACCACAGATACGCAGTATTTT
CASSLFPRGALTTDTQYF
>NA|TRBJ1-2|TRBV2|NA
TGTGCCAGCAGTGAAGCCCGGGGAAGGTATGGCTACACCTTC
CASSEARGRYGYTF
>NA|TRBJ1-6|TRBV6-1|NA
TGTGCCAGCAGTGAATCACCGGAGGGCAATTCACCCCTCCACTTT
CASSESPEGNSPLHF
>NA|TRBJ2-7|TRBV3-1/TRBV3-2|NA
TGTGCCAGCAGCCAAGATACCCGCGGGATAAGGGAGGAAAACGAGCAGTACTTC
CASSQDTRGIREENEQYF
>NA|TRBJ2-3|TRBV4-1|NA
TGCGCCAGCAGCCGAGAACTCCTGAGGATCACAGATACGCAGTATTTT
CASSRELLRITDTQYF
>TRBD2|TRBJ2-7|TRBV6-5|once
TGTGCCAGCAGACTTAGCGGGTCCAGCTCCTACGAGCAGTACTTC
CASRLSGSSSYEQYF
>NA|TRBJ1-2|TRBV12-3/TRBV12-4|once
TGTGCCAGCAGTTTAACAGGAGAATATGGCTACACCTTC
CASSLTGEYGYTF
>NA|TRBJ1-5|TRBV6-5|NA
TGTGCCAGCAGGATTACGGTGGGCAATCAGCCCCAGCATTTT
CASRITVGNQPQHF
>TRBD2|TRBJ2-4|TRBV7-2|NA
TGTGCCAGCAGCTTGACTAGCGGTAGCCAAAACATTCAGTACTTC
CASSLTSGSQNIQYF
>NA|TRBJ2-3|TRBV5-8|NA
TGTGCCAGCAGCTTCGTTGGGACAATCGGATATACGCAGTATTTT
CASSFVGTIGYTQYF
>TRBD2|TRBJ2-3|TRBV7-2|NA
TGTGCCAGCAGCTTAGTTCTAGCGGAGAAAACGCAGTATTTT
CASSLVLAEKTQYF
>TRBD1|TRBJ2-7|TRBV15|NA
TGTGCCACCAGCAGTGGACAGGCCCGCGAGCAGTACTTC
CATSSGQAREQYF